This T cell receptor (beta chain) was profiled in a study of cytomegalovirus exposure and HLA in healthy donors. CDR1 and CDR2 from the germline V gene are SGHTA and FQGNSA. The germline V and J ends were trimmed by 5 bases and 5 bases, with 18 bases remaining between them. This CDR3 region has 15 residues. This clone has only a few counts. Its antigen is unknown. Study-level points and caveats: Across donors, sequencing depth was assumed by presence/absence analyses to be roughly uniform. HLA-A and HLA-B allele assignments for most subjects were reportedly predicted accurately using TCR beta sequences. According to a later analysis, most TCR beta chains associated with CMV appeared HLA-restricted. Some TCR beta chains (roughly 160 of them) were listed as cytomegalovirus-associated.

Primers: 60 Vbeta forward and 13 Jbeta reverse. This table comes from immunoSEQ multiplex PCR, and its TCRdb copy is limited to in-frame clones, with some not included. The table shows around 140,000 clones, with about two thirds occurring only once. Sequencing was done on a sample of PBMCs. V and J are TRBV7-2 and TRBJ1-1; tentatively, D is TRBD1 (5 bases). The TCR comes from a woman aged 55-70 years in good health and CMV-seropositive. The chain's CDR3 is CASSHGGDRKTEAFF. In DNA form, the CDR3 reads TGTGCCAGCAGCCATGGGGGGGACCGAAAAACTGAAGCTTTCTTT.